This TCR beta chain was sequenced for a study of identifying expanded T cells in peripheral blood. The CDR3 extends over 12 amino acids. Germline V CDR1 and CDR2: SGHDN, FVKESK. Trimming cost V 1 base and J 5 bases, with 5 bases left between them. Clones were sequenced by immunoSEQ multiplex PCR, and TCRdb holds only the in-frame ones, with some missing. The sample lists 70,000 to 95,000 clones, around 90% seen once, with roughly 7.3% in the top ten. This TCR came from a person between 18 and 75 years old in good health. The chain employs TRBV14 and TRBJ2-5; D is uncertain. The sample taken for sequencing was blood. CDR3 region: CASSQVEETQYF. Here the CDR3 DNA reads TGTGCCAGCAGCCAAGTAGAGGAGACCCAGTACTTC.